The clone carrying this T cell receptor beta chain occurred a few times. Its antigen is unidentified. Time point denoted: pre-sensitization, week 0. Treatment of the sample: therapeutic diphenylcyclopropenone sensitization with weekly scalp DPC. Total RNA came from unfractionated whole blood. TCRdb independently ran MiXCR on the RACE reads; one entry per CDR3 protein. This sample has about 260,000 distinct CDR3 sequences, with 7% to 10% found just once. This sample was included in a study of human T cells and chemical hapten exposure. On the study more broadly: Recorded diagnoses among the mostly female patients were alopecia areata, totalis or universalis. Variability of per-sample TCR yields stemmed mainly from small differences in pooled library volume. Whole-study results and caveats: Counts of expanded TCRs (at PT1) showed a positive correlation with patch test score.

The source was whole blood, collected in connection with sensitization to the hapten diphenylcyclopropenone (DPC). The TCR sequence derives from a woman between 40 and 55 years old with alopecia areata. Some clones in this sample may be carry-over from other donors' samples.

CDR3 in DNA: TGTGCCAGCAGCCCCTATTTGGGGACCCAAGAGACCCAGTACTTC. It yields the protein CASSPYLGTQETQYF. V gene TRBV7-2 combines with J gene TRBJ2-5; D may be TRBD1 or TRBD2 (5 bases each). Germline V gives CDR1 SGHTA, CDR2 FQGNSA. The CDR3 has 15 residues. Trimming removed 5 bases from V and 1 base from J, with 14 bases in between. Full variable domain (rest looked up from reference TRBV7-2 and TRBJ2-5): GAGVSQSPSNKVTEKGKDVELRCDPISGHTALYWYRQSLGQGLEFLIYFQGNSAPDKSGLPSDRFSAERTGGSVSTLTIQRTQQEDSAVYLCASSPYLGTQETQYFGPGTRLLVL.